Below are 17 T cell receptor beta chains sequenced from a single sample in a study of patients and donors after allogeneic stem cell transplantation. Using its own MiXCR run on the RT-PCR reads, TCRdb lists one record per CDR3 protein. The repertoire consists of more than 850,000 distinct CDR3 sequences, with 18% occurring once and the leading ten covering roughly 6%. The sample consisted of blood, either unsorted or a sorted T cell fraction (not recorded which). These receptors were collected from a human donor who was either an allogeneic HSCT recipient or a stem cell or donor lymphocyte infusion donor (not recorded which). It is not recorded whose cells these are; they may come from a transplant donor.

This clonotype was detected a few times. The genes are TRBV12-3 or TRBV12-4 and TRBJ2-4; perhaps D is TRBD1 or TRBD2 (5 bases each). Trimming pared 2 bases from V and 8 bases from J, leaving 10 bases between. The CDR3 has 13 amino acids. The CDR3 region has the DNA TGTGCCAGCAGTTTAATACGGGACGACATTCAGTACTTC. Its translation is CASSLIRDDIQYF.

CDR3 sequence (DNA): TGTGCCAGCACACGACTAGCACGGGAGACCCAGTACTTC. Translating it yields CASTRLARETQYF. This chain joins TRBV7-2 and TRBJ2-5, with 7 bases that match TRBD2. Trimming took 7 bases from V and 5 from J; bases not matched to a gene: 7. The V gene's germline CDR1 is SGHTA and CDR2 FQGNSA. This CDR3 contains 13 residues.

This clonotype has a handful of counts. A much larger clone differs by one base, so this may be a read error. The chain is built from TRBV5-6 and TRBJ2-7, with 8 positions matching TRBD1. There are 14 residues in the CDR3. Germline values: CDR1 SGHDT, CDR2 YYEEEE. V lost 5 bases, J lost 1 base, and 5 bases stayed unmatched. CDR3 protein: CASRRTGRSYEQYF. The CDR3 nucleotides are TGTGCCAGCAGGAGGACAGGGAGGTCCTACGAGCAGTACTTC.

This sequence joins TRBV29-1 and TRBJ2-3, with 7 bases lining up with TRBD1. The CDR3 spans 15 residues. V shed 6 bases and J 2 bases; nucleotides not matched to a gene: 11. Germline V lookup: CDR1 SQVTM, CDR2 ANQGSEA. Written as DNA, the CDR3 is TGCAGCGTCCTTGAAACGAGGGGGCCCACAGATACGCAGTATTTT. Protein product: CSVLETRGPTDTQYF.

This clonotype was counted a few times. The chain combines TRBV4-3 with TRBJ2-3, with D possibly called TRBD1 or TRBD2 (6 bases each). This CDR3 has 20 residues. V was trimmed by 0 bases and J by 3 bases, leaving 25 bases between them. Germline lookup yields CDR1 LGHNA and CDR2 YSLEER. CDR3 residues: CASSQDWGAGPFFGTDTQYF. For the CDR3, the DNA is TGCGCCAGCAGCCAAGATTGGGGGGCCGGGCCTTTCTTTGGTACAGATACGCAGTATTTT.

This clonotype was recorded a few times. The V and J genes are TRBV5-1 and TRBJ2-4; 9 bases are shared with TRBD2. The V and J ends lost 0 bases and 6 bases, in that order; junction bases with no gene match: 1. CDR3 length: 14 residues. The germline gives CDR1 SGHRS, CDR2 YFSETQ. The CDR3 coding sequence is TGCGCCAGCAGCTTGGAGACTAGCGGAAACATTCAGTACTTC. Residues: CASSLETSGNIQYF. Full variable domain (remainder filled in from reference TRBV5-1 and TRBJ2-4): KAGVTQTPRYLIKTRGQQVTLSCSPISGHRSVSWYQQTPGQGLQFLFEYFSETQRNKGNFPGRFSGRQFSNSRSEMNVSTLELGDSALYLCASSLETSGNIQYFGAGTRLSVL.

A few counts support this clonotype. The V and J genes are TRBV4-1 and TRBJ1-5, with a tentative D call TRBD1 (5 bases). The CDR3 runs to 15 residues. Germline V gene data show CDR1 as MGHRA and CDR2 as YSYEKL. V shed 0 bases and J shed 5 bases, with 11 bases lying between them. The CDR3: CASSQERGRDQPQHF. CDR3 nucleotides: TGCGCCAGCAGCCAAGAAAGGGGAAGGGATCAGCCCCAGCATTTT.

The CDR3 region has the DNA TGTGCCAGCAGTTACTCGACGTCTAGCTGGGCCATGGAGTACTTC. Its translation is CASSYSTSSWAMEYF. The chain has TRBV6-5 and TRBJ2-7; D perhaps matches TRBD2 (5 bases). Trimming stripped 0 bases from V and 11 bases from J, with 20 bases between. There are 15 residues in the CDR3. CDR1 is MNHEY, CDR2 SVGAGI, per germline.

Ten or more counts support this clonotype. V usage is TRBV6-2 or TRBV6-3 and J usage is TRBJ2-7; possibly TRBD2 for D (5 bases). The CDR3 length is 12 residues. Per germline, CDR1 MNHEY and CDR2 SVGEGT. The ends were cut back, 6 bases at V and 4 bases at J, with 10 bases in the middle. CDR3 in DNA: TGTGCCAGCAGCGCCGGACTTTACGAGCAGTACTTC. The encoded protein is CASSAGLYEQYF.

The V call is TRBV27, the J call TRBJ2-7, with a possible D match to TRBD1 (7 bases). The CDR3 has 16 amino acids. The germline V gene has CDR1 MNHEY and CDR2 SMNVEV (reference sequence). With 3 bases removed from V and 5 bases from J, the gap between germline ends came to 20 bases. The CDR3 here is CASSFRGVVEVDEQYF. CDR3 DNA: TGTGCCAGCAGTTTCAGGGGGGTGGTTGAAGTAGACGAGCAGTACTTC.

This clonotype was observed a few times. The chain is built from TRBV30 and TRBJ2-1, with D perhaps matching TRBD2 (7 bases). The CDR3 is 15 residues long. Germline-derived CDR1 and CDR2 are GTSNPN and SVGIG (reference sequence). Trimming took off 4 bases at V and 4 bases at J, with 17 bases between the two ends. In nucleotides, the CDR3 is TGTGCCTGGACCCTCAGGGGCGGGAGTTACAATGAGCAGTTCTTC. This codes for CAWTLRGGSYNEQFF. The variable domain in full, with the rest retrieved from reference TRBV30 and TRBJ2-1, is SQTIHQWPATLVQPVGSPLSLECTVEGTSNPNLYWYRQAAGRGLQLLFYSVGIGQISSEVPQNLSASRPQDRQFILSSKKLLLSDSGFYLCAWTLRGGSYNEQFFGPGTRLTVL.

This chain uses TRBV2 with TRBJ2-3; 7 bases fit TRBD2. J lost 6 bases, V lost 10 bases, and 13 bases had no gene match. Germline loops: CDR1 SNHLY, CDR2 FYNNEI. The CDR3 runs to 14 residues. The CDR3 here is CAIPLAAVGDTQYF. The CDR3 DNA follows: TGTGCCATCCCTCTAGCGGCCGTCGGGGATACGCAGTATTTT.

The chain links TRBV12-3 or TRBV12-4 to TRBJ1-4; D unclear. This CDR3 region has 13 residues. V was cut by 1 base and J by 8 bases, with 8 bases left in between. CDR3 in amino acids: CASSLVSGEKLFF. In DNA, the CDR3 is TGTGCCAGCAGTTTAGTCTCTGGAGAAAAACTGTTTTTT.

V usage is TRBV4-3 and J usage is TRBJ1-1, with D maybe TRBD1 (5 bases). The V gene's germline CDR1 is LGHNA and CDR2 YSLEER. V lost 5 bases, J lost 5 bases, and 15 bases lay in between. The CDR3 spans 14 residues. The CDR3 protein is CASSWQGTGTEAFF. The CDR3 DNA reads as TGCGCCAGCAGCTGGCAGGGTACAGGTACTGAAGCTTTCTTT.

This clonotype was counted between two and nine times. J is TRBJ2-5 and V is TRBV12-3 or TRBV12-4; 12 positions agree with TRBD2. V was clipped by 4 bases and J by 5 bases; unmatched bases: 8. CDR3 length: 16 residues. The DNA of the CDR3 is TGTGCCAGCAGTTACCCTAGCGGGGGGGCCGGGGAGACCCAGTACTTC. Translated, it gives CASSYPSGGAGETQYF.

This clonotype was seen a few times. This chain connects TRBV2 to TRBJ1-5; no clear D gene. The CDR3 extends over 13 amino acids. Germline assignment: CDR1 SNHLY and CDR2 FYNNEI. Trimming cost V 2 bases and J 3 bases, with 5 bases left between them. CDR3: CASSEIPNQPQHF. CDR3 nucleotides: TGTGCCAGCAGTGAAATCCCCAATCAGCCCCAGCATTTT.

This clonotype was seen only once. CDR3 DNA: TGTGCCAGCAACGACCCTGGACAGCCATCGAACACCGGGGAGCTGTTTTTT. It specifies CASNDPGQPSNTGELFF. This chain joins TRBV2 and TRBJ2-2; possible D gene TRBD1, 6 bases. CDR1 is SNHLY, CDR2 FYNNEI, per germline. V was cut by 7 bases and J by 0 bases, with 18 bases left in between. This CDR3 is built from 17 residues. The variable domain in full, completed from reference TRBV2 and TRBJ2-2, reads EPEVTQTPSHQVTQMGQEVILRCVPISNHLYFYWYRQILGQKVEFLVSFYNNEISEKSEIFDDQFSVERPDGSNFTLKIRSTKLEDSAMYFCASNDPGQPSNTGELFFGEGSRLTVL.